Shown below are 24 T cell receptor beta chains from a single sample sequenced in a study of cytotoxic CD8 clonotypes in ibrutinib-treated CLL. The table came from immunoSEQ multiplex PCR; TCRdb's copy has only in-frame clones and leaves some out. The repertoire consists of about 14,000 clones, with 64% occurring once and the leading ten covering roughly 40%. The sequenced sample was PBMCs, obtained before ibrutinib treatment. These receptor sequences come from a human donor with chronic lymphocytic leukemia.

The chain has TRBV29-1 and TRBJ2-3; D is unresolved. Trimming cost V 6 bases and J 2 bases, with 15 bases left between them. The CDR3 is 14 residues long. The germline V gene encodes CDR1 SQVTM and CDR2 ANQGSEA. CDR3: CSVVPFVSTDTQYF. CDR3 sequence (DNA): TGCAGCGTAGTCCCTTTTGTATCCACAGATACGCAGTATTTT.

The rearrangement joins TRBV14 to TRBJ1-1; D is unclear. This CDR3 has 13 residues. Germline lookup yields CDR1 SGHDN and CDR2 FVKESK. V was clipped by 6 bases and J by 0 bases, with 8 bases between them. For the CDR3, the DNA is TGTGCCAGCAGGGTCAGTATGAACACTGAAGCTTTCTTT. As protein: CASRVSMNTEAFF.

The chain couples TRBV10-3 to TRBJ2-7, with D perhaps matching TRBD1 or TRBD2 (5 bases each). This CDR3 is built from 14 residues. Trimming shortened V by 5 bases and J by 4 bases, and 15 bases separated the two germline ends. Per germline, CDR1 ENHRY and CDR2 SYGVKD. The DNA for the CDR3 is TGTGCCATCAGTCCCGGGACCCCGGCTTACGAGCAGTACTTC. Amino acid sequence: CAISPGTPAYEQYF.

This clone was observed a handful of times. V is TRBV29-1 and J is TRBJ2-1; D is possibly TRBD1 or TRBD2 (6 bases each). CDR3 length: 13 residues. The ends were cut back, 4 bases at V and 8 bases at J, with 15 bases in the middle. Germline V CDR1 and CDR2: SQVTM, ANQGSEA. As DNA, the CDR3 is TGCAGCGTTGCCGCAGGGGAGGCGGATGAGCAGTTCTTC. It is translated as CSVAAGEADEQFF.

There are many counts of this clone. The chain joins TRBV27 to TRBJ2-7; possibly TRBD1 for D (6 bases). The CDR3 is 13 amino acids. Trimming stripped 2 bases from V and 5 bases from J, with 10 bases between. Germline assignment: CDR1 MNHEY and CDR2 SMNVEV (reference sequence). This CDR3 reads CASSLTGYHEQYF. DNA for the CDR3: TGTGCCAGCAGTTTAACAGGGTACCACGAGCAGTACTTC.

The chain employs TRBV4-2 and TRBJ1-1; D may be TRBD1 (6 bases). The CDR3 is 17 amino acids. Trimming took off 4 bases at V and 3 bases at J, with 21 bases between the two ends. Germline CDR1 LGHNA, CDR2 YNFKEQ. The DNA for the CDR3 is TGTGCCAGCAGCCCGAACTACAGGGTGGAGAGGGACACTGAAGCTTTCTTT. As protein: CASSPNYRVERDTEAFF.

The chain recombines TRBV27 with TRBJ1-5, with 12 nucleotides matching TRBD1. Germline values: CDR1 MNHEY, CDR2 SMNVEV (reference sequence). The V segment lost 5 bases and the J segment 2 bases; nucleotides outside the gene matches: 10. CDR3 length equals 18 residues. The CDR3 protein is CASSPIGTGGVGNQPQHF. Written as DNA, the CDR3 is TGTGCCAGCAGTCCAATCGGGACAGGGGGCGTTGGCAATCAGCCCCAGCATTTT.

A word on this clone: The sample holds other DNA sequences that translate to the same CDR3. The chain employs TRBV7-9 and TRBJ2-4, with 7 bases fitting TRBD1. Germline V gene sequence: CDR1 SEHNR, CDR2 FQNEAQ (reference sequence). The CDR3 loop spans 15 amino acids. V was clipped by 0 bases and J by 3 bases; unmatched bases: 2. The CDR3 spells CASSLAQGDKNIQYF. CDR3 in DNA: TGTGCCAGCAGCTTAGCTCAGGGGGACAAAAACATTCAGTACTTC.

This chain connects TRBV7-9 to TRBJ1-1; no definite D call. This CDR3 has 14 residues. V lost 7 bases to trimming and J lost 1 base, with 13 bases between them. Germline CDR1 reads SEHNR; CDR2 reads FQNEAQ (reference sequence). CDR3 nucleotides: TGTGCCAGCACCCCGGGGTTGGGGAACACTGAAGCTTTCTTT. It yields the protein CASTPGLGNTEAFF.

This rearrangement joins TRBV30 to TRBJ1-2, with D possibly TRBD1 on 6 matching bases. Germline assignment: CDR1 GTSNPN and CDR2 SVGIG (reference sequence). The CDR3 sequence is 11 residues long. V lost 7 bases, J lost 7 bases, and 13 bases lay in between. The CDR3 here is CASRDTPGYTF. The CDR3 nucleotides are TGTGCCTCCCGGGACACTCCTGGCTACACCTTC.

The CDR3 loop is CASSATLAGTHYEQYF. DNA for the CDR3: TGTGCCAGCAGTGCAACACTAGCGGGGACTCACTACGAGCAGTACTTC. The chain has TRBV27 and TRBJ2-7, with 10 nucleotides matching TRBD2. CDR1 is MNHEY, CDR2 SMNVEV, per germline (reference sequence). This CDR3 comprises 16 residues. Germline trimming cut 5 bases from V and 3 bases from J; bases unmatched to any gene: 10.

This clone has only a few counts. This chain links TRBV5-1 with TRBJ1-2, with a possible D match to TRBD1 (6 bases). Per the germline V gene, CDR1 is SGHRS and CDR2 is YFSETQ. This CDR3 has 12 amino acids. V was trimmed by 4 bases and J by 5 bases, leaving 9 bases between them. The CDR3 DNA follows: TGCGCCAGCAGCGCAGGGGAGTATGGCTACACCTTC. This gives the protein CASSAGEYGYTF.

This clone came up a few times. The chain joins TRBV7-9 to TRBJ2-1; tentatively, D is TRBD1 (6 bases). Germline lookup yields CDR1 SEHNR and CDR2 FQNEAQ (reference sequence). The V and J ends lost 4 bases and 0 bases respectively, with 16 bases between them. This CDR3 has 17 amino acids. In nucleotides, the CDR3 is TGTGCCAGCAGCTCTCCAGAGACAGGCTTCTCCTACAATGAGCAGTTCTTC. Its protein product is CASSSPETGFSYNEQFF.

The chain recombines TRBV4-1 with TRBJ1-5; D is ambiguous. This CDR3 comprises 13 residues. V was shortened by 6 bases and J by 4 bases, with 10 bases between the two germline ends. Per germline, CDR1 MGHRA and CDR2 YSYEKL. The CDR3 DNA reads as TGCGCCAGCAGTGAGAGGGTTAATCAGCCCCAGCATTTT. Its protein product is CASSERVNQPQHF.

This clone is labeled medium-sized. The chain combines TRBV25-1 with TRBJ1-2; maybe TRBD1 (5 bases). Germline CDR1 is MGHDK and CDR2 is SYGVNS. V lost 2 bases and J lost 0, with 13 bases in between. The CDR3 consists of 16 residues. The CDR3: CASSETGRIANYGYTF. CDR3 bases: TGTGCCAGCAGTGAAACGGGACGGATAGCTAACTATGGCTACACCTTC.

The V gene is TRBV5-5, the J gene TRBJ2-7, with 7 nucleotides matching TRBD1. This CDR3 is built from 14 residues. J gave up 2 bases and V 2 bases, and 4 bases lay outside the gene matches. CDR1 is SGHKS, CDR2 YYEKEE, per germline (reference sequence). CDR3 sequence: CASSLGQATYEQYF. CDR3 DNA sequence: TGTGCCAGCAGCTTAGGACAGGCGACCTACGAGCAGTACTTC.

The genes are TRBV5-1 and TRBJ2-7; a weak D match, TRBD1 (6 bases). The CDR3 length is 15 residues. Trimming removed 1 base from V and 3 bases from J, with 14 bases in between. The germline V gene has CDR1 SGHRS and CDR2 YFSETQ. The CDR3 is CASSLNEGGFYEQYF. CDR3 coding DNA: TGCGCCAGCAGCTTGAACGAAGGGGGTTTCTACGAGCAGTACTTC.

V gene TRBV5-4 combines with J gene TRBJ2-5; D is unclear. Per the germline V gene, CDR1 is SGHNT and CDR2 is YYREEE (reference sequence). The CDR3 is 14 amino acids. With 0 bases removed from V and 4 bases from J, the gap between germline ends came to 10 bases. The CDR3 nucleotides read TGTGCCAGCAGCTTGGATTCAGGAACAGAGACCCAGTACTTC. Translated: CASSLDSGTETQYF.

The chain has TRBV19 and TRBJ1-2; weak D call: TRBD1 (6 bases). The CDR3 totals 13 residues. Germline V lookup: CDR1 LNHDA, CDR2 SQIVND (reference sequence). V lost 6 bases and J 2 bases, leaving 10 bases between the germline ends. The CDR3 bases are TGTGCCAGTAGCCCGGACAGAAACTATGGCTACACCTTC. Its translation is CASSPDRNYGYTF.

The chain combines TRBV29-1 with TRBJ1-1, with TRBD1 matching 7 bases. Germline values: CDR1 SQVTM, CDR2 ANQGSEA. V was clipped by 5 bases and J by 2 bases; unmatched bases: 5. The CDR3 consists of 13 residues. The CDR3 reads CSVFDRANTEAFF. Here the CDR3 DNA reads TGCAGCGTTTTCGACAGGGCCAACACTGAAGCTTTCTTT.

The J gene is TRBJ2-7, the V gene TRBV7-9, with D perhaps matching TRBD1 (5 bases). This CDR3 contains 16 residues. Trimming took off 5 bases at V and 1 base at J, with 18 bases between the two ends. The V gene's germline CDR1 is SEHNR and CDR2 FQNEAQ (reference sequence). CDR3 sequence (DNA): TGTGCCAGCAGCCCAGAATGGGGCGTAGGTTCCTACGAGCAGTACTTC. As protein: CASSPEWGVGSYEQYF.

The V call is TRBV7-9, the J call TRBJ2-1; 15 bases fit TRBD2. V shed 4 bases and J 8 bases; nucleotides not matched to a gene: 12. Germline V gene data show CDR1 as SEHNR and CDR2 as FQNEAQ (reference sequence). This CDR3 has 18 residues. The CDR3 DNA reads as TGTGCCAGCAGCTACCCAGGACTAGCGGGGGGGCTTCTAGATGAGCAGTTCTTC. As protein: CASSYPGLAGGLLDEQFF.

This chain connects TRBV25-1 to TRBJ1-1; 8 bases match TRBD1. The CDR3 loop spans 17 amino acids. Looked up from germline, CDR1 is MGHDK and CDR2 is SYGVNS. With 1 base clipped from V and 2 bases from J, the junction kept 9 bases outside the gene matches. CDR3 region: CASSESRTGMGNTEAFF. The DNA of the CDR3 is TGTGCCAGCAGTGAATCGAGGACAGGGATGGGTAACACTGAAGCTTTCTTT.

The chain combines TRBV5-6 with TRBJ2-1; D remains ambiguous. Trimming cost V 0 bases and J 3 bases, with 1 base left between them. Germline V gene lookup returns CDR1 SGHDT and CDR2 YYEEEE. The CDR3 is 12 amino acids. The CDR3 is CASSLVYNEQFF. The DNA of the CDR3 is TGTGCCAGCAGCTTGGTCTACAATGAGCAGTTCTTC.